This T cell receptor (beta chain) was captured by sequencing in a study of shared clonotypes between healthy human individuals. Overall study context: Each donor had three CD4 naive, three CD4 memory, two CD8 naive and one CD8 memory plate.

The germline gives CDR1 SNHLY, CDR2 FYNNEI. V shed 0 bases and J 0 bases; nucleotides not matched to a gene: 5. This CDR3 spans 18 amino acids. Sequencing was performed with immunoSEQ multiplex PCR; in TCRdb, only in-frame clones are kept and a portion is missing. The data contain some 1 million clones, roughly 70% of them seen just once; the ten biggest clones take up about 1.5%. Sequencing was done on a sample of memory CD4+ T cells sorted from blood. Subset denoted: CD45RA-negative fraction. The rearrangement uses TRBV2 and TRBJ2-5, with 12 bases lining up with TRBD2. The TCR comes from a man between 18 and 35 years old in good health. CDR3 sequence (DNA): TGTGCCAGCAGTGAAGCGCTAACTAGCGGGGGGTACCAAGAGACCCAGTACTTC. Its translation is CASSEALTSGGYQETQYF.